The clone carrying this T cell receptor (beta chain) was recorded a few times. Its cognate antigen is unknown. This sample is part of a study of blood T cells in healthy people across ages. Study at large: Per two T cells, template switching captured roughly one barcoded beta molecule. Whole-study findings and limits: The CMV status of each donor remained undetermined, and this could have confounded shifts in expanded clonotypes. Across the age range, TCR beta diversity per million T cells fell in a roughly linear way.

A second PCR, run for about 7 to 11 cycles, used a sample-barcoded 5' primer plus a J-beta primer mix. TCRdb analysed the 5' RACE reads with MiXCR anew, one entry per CDR3 protein. In the table there are about 570,000 distinct CDR3 sequences, 25% to 30% of which are singletons. The CDR3 contains 14 residues. Germline V gene sequence: CDR1 MNHEY, CDR2 SVGAGI. The V gene lost 6 bases and the J gene lost 6 bases, with 18 bases spanning the gap. The source is a woman in her sixties or seventies in good health. J is TRBJ2-7 and V is TRBV6-5; D might be TRBD1 (5 bases). The sequenced sample was blood. The CDR3 here is CASSTQGKRGEQYF. DNA for the CDR3: TGTGCCAGCAGCACTCAGGGTAAACGAGGCGAGCAGTACTTC.